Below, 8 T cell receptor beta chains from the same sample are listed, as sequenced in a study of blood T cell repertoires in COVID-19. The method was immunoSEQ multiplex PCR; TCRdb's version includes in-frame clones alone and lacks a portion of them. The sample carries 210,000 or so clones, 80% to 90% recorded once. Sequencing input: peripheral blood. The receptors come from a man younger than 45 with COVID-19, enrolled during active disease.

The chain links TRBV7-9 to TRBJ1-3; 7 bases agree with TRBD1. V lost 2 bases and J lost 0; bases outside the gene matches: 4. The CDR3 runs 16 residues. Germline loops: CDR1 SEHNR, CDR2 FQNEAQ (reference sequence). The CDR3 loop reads CASSLRDRHSGNTIYF. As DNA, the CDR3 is TGTGCCAGCAGCTTAAGGGACAGACACTCTGGAAACACCATATATTTT.

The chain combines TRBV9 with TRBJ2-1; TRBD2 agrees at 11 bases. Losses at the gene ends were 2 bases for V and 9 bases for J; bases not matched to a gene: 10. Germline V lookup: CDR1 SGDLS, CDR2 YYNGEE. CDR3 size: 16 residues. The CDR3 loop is CASSVTGTSGLLEQFF. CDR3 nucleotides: TGTGCCAGCAGCGTTACCGGGACTAGCGGCCTACTTGAGCAGTTCTTC. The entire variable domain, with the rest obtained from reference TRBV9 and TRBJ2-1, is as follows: DSGVTQTPKHLITATGQRVTLRCSPRSGDLSVYWYQQSLDQGLQFLIQYYNGEERAKGNILERFSAQQFPDLHSELNLSSLELGDSALYFCASSVTGTSGLLEQFFGPGTRLTVL.

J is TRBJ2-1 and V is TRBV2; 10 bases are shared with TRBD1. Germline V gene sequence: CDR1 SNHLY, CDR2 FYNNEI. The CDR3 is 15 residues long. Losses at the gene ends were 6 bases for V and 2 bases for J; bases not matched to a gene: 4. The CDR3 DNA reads TGTGCCAGCAGAAGACAGGGGGCCCCCTACAATGAGCAGTTCTTC. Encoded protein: CASRRQGAPYNEQFF.

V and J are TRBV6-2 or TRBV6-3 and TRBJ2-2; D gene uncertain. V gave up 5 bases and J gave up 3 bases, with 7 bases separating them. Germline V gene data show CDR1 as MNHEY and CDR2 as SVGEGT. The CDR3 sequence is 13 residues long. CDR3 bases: TGTGCCAGCAGTCTACAGTACACCGGGGAGCTGTTTTTT. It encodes CASSLQYTGELFF.

The CDR3 is CASSQSGSTNTGELFF. The CDR3 region has the DNA TGCGCCAGCAGTCAATCCGGGTCTACGAACACCGGGGAGCTGTTTTTT. The gene calls are TRBV23-1 and TRBJ2-2; D gene unclear. TRBV23-1 is given ORF status, its function remaining uncertain. The CDR3 is 16 amino acids. V gave up 0 bases and J gave up 0 bases, with 8 bases separating them.

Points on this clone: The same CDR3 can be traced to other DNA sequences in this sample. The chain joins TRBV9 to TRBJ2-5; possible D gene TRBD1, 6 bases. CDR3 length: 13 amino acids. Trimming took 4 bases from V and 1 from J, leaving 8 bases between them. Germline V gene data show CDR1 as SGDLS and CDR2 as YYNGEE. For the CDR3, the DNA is TGTGCCAGCAGCCGACAGGTCCAAGAGACCCAGTACTTC. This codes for CASSRQVQETQYF.

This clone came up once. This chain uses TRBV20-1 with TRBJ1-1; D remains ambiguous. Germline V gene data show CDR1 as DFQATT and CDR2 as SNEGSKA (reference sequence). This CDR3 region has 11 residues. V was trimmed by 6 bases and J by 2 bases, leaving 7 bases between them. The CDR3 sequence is CSAPLNTEAFF. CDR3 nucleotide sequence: TGCAGTGCCCCACTTAACACTGAAGCTTTCTTT.

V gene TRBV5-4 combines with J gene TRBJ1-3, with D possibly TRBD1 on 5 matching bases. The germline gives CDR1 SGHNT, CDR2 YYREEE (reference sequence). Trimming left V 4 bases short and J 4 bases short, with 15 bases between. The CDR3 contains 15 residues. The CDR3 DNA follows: TGTGCCAGCAGCCCCCCCGGGGCGGGGGGAAACACCATATATTTT. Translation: CASSPPGAGGNTIYF.